These 3 T cell receptor beta chains share one sample of origin, sequenced in a study of Ad26.COV2.S vaccination and SARS-CoV-2 variants. The table came from immunoSEQ multiplex PCR; TCRdb's copy has only in-frame clones and leaves some out. The sample includes approximately 420,000 clones, 70% to 90% of them seen just once. The treatment was: some 20 received Ad26.COV2.S at low or high dose, single or two shots; about 5 received placebo; per-sample allocation not given. Collection of samples fell on day 63 after the first vaccine or placebo injection. The sample here was peripheral blood, taken in a trial of Ad26.COV2.S vaccine versus placebo. Receptors were obtained from a person between 18 and 59 years old who received the Ad26.COV2.S COVID-19 vaccine or a placebo.

The rearrangement joins TRBV4-1 to TRBJ2-7, with TRBD1 identical over 12 bases. The CDR3 loop spans 17 amino acids. In germline, CDR1 is MGHRA, CDR2 YSYEKL. With 0 bases clipped from V and 4 bases from J, the junction kept 7 bases outside the gene matches. The CDR3 loop reads CASSQDLGDRGQYEQYF. The CDR3 DNA follows: TGCGCCAGCAGCCAAGATCTTGGGGACAGGGGGCAGTACGAGCAGTACTTC.

This clone was observed a handful of times. The chain recombines TRBV3-1 (or the pseudogene TRBV3-2) with TRBJ1-2; a possible D gene is TRBD1 (5 bases). The germline V gene encodes CDR1 LGHDT and CDR2 YNNKEL (reference sequence). CDR3 length equals 13 residues. Trimming took 6 bases from V and 5 from J, leaving 13 bases between them. CDR3 sequence reads: CASRAQAGYGYTF. CDR3 in DNA: TGTGCCAGCAGAGCCCAAGCAGGGTATGGCTACACCTTC.

The CDR3 nucleotides read TGCGCCAGCAGTGAGTCGGGGCGAGGTGAGCAGTTCTTC. Translation gives CASSESGRGEQFF. This rearrangement joins TRBV10-1 to TRBJ2-1; TRBD1 is a possible D gene (5 bases). Trimming removed 0 bases at V and 9 bases at J, with 9 bases between. The CDR3 length is 13 residues. Germline values: CDR1 WNHNN, CDR2 SYGVQD (reference sequence).